This T cell receptor beta chain was recovered during a study of shared clonotypes between healthy human individuals. Repertoires were generated with immunoSEQ multiplex PCR, while TCRdb's copy carries only in-frame clones and drops some. The sample has millions of clones; just over 90% are singletons. This clone has a single count. The germline CDR1 and CDR2 sequences are GTSNPN and SVGIG (reference sequence). V lost 1 base and J 1 base, leaving 14 bases between the germline ends. This CDR3 spans 16 amino acids. The sequence derives from a man aged 18-30 years in good health. This chain links TRBV30 with TRBJ1-5, with D tentatively TRBD1 (5 bases). Sequencing was carried out using naive CD4+ T cells sorted from blood. Subset: CD45RA+ positively selected. As DNA, the CDR3 is TGTGCCTGGAGTGAGAACTACAGGAGGAGCAATCAGCCCCAGCATTTT. Protein product: CAWSENYRRSNQPQHF.